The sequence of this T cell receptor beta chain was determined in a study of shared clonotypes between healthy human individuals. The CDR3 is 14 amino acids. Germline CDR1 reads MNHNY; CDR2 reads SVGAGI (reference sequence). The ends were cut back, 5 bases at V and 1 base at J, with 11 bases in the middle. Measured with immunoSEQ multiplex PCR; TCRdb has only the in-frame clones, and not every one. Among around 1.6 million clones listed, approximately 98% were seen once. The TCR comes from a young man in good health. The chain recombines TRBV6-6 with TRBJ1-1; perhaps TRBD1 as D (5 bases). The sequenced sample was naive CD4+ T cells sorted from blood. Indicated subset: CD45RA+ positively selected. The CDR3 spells CASSATDSNTEAFF. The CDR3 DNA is TGTGCCAGCAGTGCGACAGACTCGAACACTGAAGCTTTCTTT.